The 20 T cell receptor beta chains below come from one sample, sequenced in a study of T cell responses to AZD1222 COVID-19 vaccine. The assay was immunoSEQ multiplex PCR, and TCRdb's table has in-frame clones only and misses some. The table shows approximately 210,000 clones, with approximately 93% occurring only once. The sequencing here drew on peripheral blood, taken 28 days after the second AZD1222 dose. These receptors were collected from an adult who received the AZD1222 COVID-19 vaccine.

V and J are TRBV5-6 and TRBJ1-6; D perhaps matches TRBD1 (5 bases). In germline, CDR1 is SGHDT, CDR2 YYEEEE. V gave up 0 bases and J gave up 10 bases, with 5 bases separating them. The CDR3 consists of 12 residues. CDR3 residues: CASSLGGSPLHF. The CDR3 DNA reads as TGTGCCAGCAGCTTGGGGGGCTCACCCCTCCACTTT.

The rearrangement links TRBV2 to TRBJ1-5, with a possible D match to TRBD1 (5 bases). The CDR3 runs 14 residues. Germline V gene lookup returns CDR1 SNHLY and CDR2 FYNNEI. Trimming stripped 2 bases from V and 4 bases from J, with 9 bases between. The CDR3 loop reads CASSEKGTNQPQHF. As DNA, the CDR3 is TGTGCCAGCAGTGAAAAAGGGACGAATCAGCCCCAGCATTTT.

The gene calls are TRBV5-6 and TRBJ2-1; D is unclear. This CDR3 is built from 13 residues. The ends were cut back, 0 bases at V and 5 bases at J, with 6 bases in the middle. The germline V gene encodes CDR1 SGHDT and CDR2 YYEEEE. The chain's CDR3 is CASSLGFDNEQFF. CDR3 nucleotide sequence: TGTGCCAGCAGCTTGGGGTTTGACAATGAGCAGTTCTTC. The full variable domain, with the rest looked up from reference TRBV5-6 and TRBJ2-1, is DAGVTQSPTHLIKTRGQQVTLRCSPKSGHDTVSWYQQALGQGPQFIFQYYEEEERQRGNFPDRFSGHQFPNYSSELNVNALLLGDSALYLCASSLGFDNEQFFGPGTRLTVL.

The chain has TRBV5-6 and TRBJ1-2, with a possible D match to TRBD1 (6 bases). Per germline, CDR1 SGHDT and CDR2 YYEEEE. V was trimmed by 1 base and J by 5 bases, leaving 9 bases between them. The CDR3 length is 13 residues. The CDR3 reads CASSLPGVYGYTF. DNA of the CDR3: TGTGCCAGCAGCTTGCCAGGGGTATATGGCTACACCTTC.

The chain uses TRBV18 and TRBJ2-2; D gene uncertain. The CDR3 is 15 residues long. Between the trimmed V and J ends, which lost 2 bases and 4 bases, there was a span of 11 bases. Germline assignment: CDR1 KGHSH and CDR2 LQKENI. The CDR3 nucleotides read TGTGCCAGCTCACCAAGAGACCCTGGCACCGGGGAGCTGTTTTTT. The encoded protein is CASSPRDPGTGELFF.

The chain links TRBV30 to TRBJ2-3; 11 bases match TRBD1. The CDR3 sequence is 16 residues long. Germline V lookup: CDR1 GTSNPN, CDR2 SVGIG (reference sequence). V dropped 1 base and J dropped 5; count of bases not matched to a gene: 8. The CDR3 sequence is CAWSAGQGASGDTQYF. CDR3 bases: TGTGCCTGGAGTGCAGGACAGGGGGCCTCCGGAGATACGCAGTATTTT.

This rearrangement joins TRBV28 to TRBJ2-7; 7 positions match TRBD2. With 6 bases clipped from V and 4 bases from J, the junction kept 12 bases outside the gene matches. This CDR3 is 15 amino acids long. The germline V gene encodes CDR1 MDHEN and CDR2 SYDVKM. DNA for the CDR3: TGTGCCAGCAGCCACCCCCTAGCGGCCTTATACGAGCAGTACTTC. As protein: CASSHPLAALYEQYF.

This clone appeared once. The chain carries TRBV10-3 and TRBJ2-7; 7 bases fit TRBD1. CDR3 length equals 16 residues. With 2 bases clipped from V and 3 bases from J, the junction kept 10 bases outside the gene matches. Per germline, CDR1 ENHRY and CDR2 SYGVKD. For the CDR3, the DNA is TGTGCCATCAGTGAGCGTGAAGGGGGCCTCGGCTACGAGCAGTACTTC. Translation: CAISEREGGLGYEQYF.

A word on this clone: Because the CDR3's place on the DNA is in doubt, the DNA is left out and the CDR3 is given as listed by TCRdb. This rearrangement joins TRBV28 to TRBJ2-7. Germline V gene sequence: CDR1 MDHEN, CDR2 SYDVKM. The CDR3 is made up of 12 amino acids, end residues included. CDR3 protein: CASSTSWREQYF.

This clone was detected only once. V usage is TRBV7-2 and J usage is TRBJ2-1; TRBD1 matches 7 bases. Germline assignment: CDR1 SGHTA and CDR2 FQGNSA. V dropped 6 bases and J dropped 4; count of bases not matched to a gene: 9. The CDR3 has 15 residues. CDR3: CASRPSRQGYNEQFF. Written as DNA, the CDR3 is TGTGCCAGCAGGCCCTCCCGACAGGGATACAATGAGCAGTTCTTC.

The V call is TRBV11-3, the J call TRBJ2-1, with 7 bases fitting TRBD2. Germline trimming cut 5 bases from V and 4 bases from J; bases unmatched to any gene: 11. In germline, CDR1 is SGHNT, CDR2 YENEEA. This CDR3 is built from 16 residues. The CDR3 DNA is TGTGCCAGCAGCACTTACCGGGACTACCCATACAATGAGCAGTTCTTC. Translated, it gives CASSTYRDYPYNEQFF.

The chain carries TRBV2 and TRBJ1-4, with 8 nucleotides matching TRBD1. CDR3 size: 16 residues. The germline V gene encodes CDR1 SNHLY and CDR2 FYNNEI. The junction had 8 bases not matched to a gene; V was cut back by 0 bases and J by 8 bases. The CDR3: CASSEAPGQGIEKLFF. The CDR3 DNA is TGTGCCAGCAGTGAAGCTCCCGGACAGGGAATCGAAAAACTGTTTTTT.

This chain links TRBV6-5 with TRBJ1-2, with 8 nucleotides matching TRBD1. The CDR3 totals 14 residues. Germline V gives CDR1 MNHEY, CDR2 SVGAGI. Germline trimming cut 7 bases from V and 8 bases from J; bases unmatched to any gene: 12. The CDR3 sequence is CASTPDRAGLGYTF. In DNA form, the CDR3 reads TGTGCCAGCACCCCGGACAGGGCAGGATTAGGCTACACCTTC.

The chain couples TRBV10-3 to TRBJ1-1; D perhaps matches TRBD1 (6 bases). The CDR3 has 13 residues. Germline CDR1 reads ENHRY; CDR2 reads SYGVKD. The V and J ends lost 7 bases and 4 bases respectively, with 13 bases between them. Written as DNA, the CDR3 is TGTGCCATCACCCGAGGAGGGGGCACTGAAGCTTTCTTT. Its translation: CAITRGGGTEAFF.

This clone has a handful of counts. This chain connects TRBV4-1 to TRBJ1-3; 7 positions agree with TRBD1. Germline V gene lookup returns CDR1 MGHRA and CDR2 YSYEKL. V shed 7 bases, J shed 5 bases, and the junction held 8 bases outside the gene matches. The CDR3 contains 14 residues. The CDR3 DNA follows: TGCGCCAGCAAACCAACAGGGGTGAGAAACACCATATATTTT. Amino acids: CASKPTGVRNTIYF.

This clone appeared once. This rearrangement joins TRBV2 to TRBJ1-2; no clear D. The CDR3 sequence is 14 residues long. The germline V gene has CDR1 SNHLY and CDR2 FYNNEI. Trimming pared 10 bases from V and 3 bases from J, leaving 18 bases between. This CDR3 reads CATLGFAGHYGYTF. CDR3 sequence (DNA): TGTGCCACCTTGGGGTTCGCCGGACACTATGGCTACACCTTC.

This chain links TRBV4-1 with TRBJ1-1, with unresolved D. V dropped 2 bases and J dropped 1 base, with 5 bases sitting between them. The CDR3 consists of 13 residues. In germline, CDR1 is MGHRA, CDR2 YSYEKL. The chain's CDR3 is CASSQTENTEAFF. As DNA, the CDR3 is TGCGCCAGCAGCCAAACAGAGAACACTGAAGCTTTCTTT.

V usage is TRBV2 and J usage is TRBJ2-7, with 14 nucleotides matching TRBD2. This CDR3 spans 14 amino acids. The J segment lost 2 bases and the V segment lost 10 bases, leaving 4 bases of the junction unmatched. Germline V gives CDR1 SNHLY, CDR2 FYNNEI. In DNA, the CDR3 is TGTGCCATCGGGACTAGCGGGAGCGCCTACGAGCAGTACTTC. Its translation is CAIGTSGSAYEQYF.

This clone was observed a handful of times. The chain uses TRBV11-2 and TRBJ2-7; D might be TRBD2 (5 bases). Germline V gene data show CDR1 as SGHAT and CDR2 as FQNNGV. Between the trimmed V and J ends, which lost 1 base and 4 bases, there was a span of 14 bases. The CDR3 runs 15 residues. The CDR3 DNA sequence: TGTGCCAGCAGCTTAGTAATAGGAGGTTCATACGAGCAGTACTTC. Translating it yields CASSLVIGGSYEQYF. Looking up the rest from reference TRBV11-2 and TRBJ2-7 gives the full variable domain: EAGVAQSPRYKIIEKRQSVAFWCNPISGHATLYWYQQILGQGPKLLIQFQNNGVVDDSQLPKDRFSAERLKGVDSTLKIQPAKLEDSAVYLCASSLVIGGSYEQYFGPGTRLTVT.

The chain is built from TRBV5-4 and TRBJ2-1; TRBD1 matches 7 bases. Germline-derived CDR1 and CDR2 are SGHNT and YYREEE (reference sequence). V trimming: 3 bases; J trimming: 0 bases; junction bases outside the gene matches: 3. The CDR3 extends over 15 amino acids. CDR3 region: CASSSTGDSYNEQFF. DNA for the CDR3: TGTGCCAGCAGCTCTACAGGGGACTCCTACAATGAGCAGTTCTTC.